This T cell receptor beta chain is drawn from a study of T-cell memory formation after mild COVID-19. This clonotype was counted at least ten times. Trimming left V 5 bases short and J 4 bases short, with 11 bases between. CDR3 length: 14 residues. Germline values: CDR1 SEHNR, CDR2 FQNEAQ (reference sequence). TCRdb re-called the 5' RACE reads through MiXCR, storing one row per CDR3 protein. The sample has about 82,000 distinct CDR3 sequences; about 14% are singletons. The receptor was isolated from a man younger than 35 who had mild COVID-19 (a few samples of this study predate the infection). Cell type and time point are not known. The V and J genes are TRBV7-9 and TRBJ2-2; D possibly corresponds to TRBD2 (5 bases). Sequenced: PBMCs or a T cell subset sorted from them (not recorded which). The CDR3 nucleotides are TGTGCCAGCAGCCCTGGGAGATCCACCGGGGAGCTGTTTTTT. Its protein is CASSPGRSTGELFF.